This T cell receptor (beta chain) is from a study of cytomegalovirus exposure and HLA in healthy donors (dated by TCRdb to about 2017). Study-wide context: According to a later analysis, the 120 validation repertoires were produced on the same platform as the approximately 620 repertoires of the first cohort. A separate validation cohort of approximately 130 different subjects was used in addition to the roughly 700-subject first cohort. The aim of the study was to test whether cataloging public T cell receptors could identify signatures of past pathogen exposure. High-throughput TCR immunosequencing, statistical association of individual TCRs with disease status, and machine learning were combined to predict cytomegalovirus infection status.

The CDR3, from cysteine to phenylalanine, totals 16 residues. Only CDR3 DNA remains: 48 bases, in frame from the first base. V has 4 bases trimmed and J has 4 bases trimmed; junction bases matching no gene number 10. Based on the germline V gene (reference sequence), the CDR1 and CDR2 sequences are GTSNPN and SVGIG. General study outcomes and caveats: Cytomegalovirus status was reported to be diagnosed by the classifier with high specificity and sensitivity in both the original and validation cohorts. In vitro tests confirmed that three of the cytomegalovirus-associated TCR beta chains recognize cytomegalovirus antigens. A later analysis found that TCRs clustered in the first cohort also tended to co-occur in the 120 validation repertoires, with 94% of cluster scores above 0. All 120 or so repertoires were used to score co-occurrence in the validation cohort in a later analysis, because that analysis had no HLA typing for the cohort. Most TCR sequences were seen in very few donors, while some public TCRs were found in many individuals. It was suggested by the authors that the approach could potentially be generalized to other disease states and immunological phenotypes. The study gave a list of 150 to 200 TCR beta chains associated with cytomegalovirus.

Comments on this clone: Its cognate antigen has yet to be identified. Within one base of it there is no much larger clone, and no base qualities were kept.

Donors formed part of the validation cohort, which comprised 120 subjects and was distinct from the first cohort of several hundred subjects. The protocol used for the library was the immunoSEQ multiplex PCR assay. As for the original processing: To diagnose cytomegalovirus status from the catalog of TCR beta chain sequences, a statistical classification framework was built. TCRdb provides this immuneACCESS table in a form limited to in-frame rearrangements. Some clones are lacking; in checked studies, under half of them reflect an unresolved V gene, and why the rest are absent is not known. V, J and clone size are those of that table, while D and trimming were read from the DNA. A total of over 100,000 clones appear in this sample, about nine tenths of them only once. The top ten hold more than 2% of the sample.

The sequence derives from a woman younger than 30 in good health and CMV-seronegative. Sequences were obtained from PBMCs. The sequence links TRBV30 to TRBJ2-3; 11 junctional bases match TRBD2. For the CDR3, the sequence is CAWNDQGLAVPDTQYF. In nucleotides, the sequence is TGTGCCTGGAACGATCAGGGACTAGCGGTCCCAGATACGCAGTATTTT.